A selection of T cell receptor beta chains follows, all from one sample in a study of blood T cell repertoires in COVID-19. Repertoires were generated with immunoSEQ multiplex PCR, while TCRdb's copy carries only in-frame clones and drops some. The sample records about 33,000 clones, 90% being singletons. Specimen: peripheral blood. The receptor source for this set is a human donor in a cohort sampled during active COVID-19. Both conserved end residues are part of each CDR3. D genes are given only for firm matches. Only some rows state a clone size, as once, few, many or a class for expanded clones.

TRBV11-2	NA	NA	TRBJ1-6	CASRIMGGSPLHF	TGTGCCAGCAGAATAATGGGGGGTTCACCCCTCCACTTT
TRBV5-4	NA	NA	TRBJ2-1	CASSVAREPNKFF	TGTGCCAGCAGCGTCGCCCGGGAGCCCAATAAGTTCTTC
TRBV5-6	few	TRBD1	TRBJ1-6	CASSRPTGDASPLHF	TGTGCCAGCAGCCGACCGACAGGGGACGCTTCACCCCTCCACTTT
TRBV28	NA	TRBD1	TRBJ2-5	CATYLSGQGVQETQYF	TGTGCCACCTACCTATCGGGACAGGGGGTTCAAGAGACCCAGTACTTC
TRBV19	NA	TRBD2	TRBJ2-1	CASRPKPWTSGNEQFF	TGTGCCAGTAGACCAAAACCTTGGACTAGCGGAAATGAGCAGTTCTTC
TRBV28	once	TRBD2	TRBJ2-3	CASSPLGGGSTDTQYF	TGTGCCAGCAGTCCCCTCGGGGGGGGTAGCACAGATACGCAGTATTTT
TRBV5-1	NA	TRBD1	TRBJ1-2	CASGLLGDSLYGYTF	TGCGCCAGCGGCCTACTAGGGGACAGCCTCTATGGCTACACCTTC
TRBV4-2	NA	TRBD2	TRBJ2-1	CASSPGTNSYNEQFF	TGTGCCAGCAGCCCAGGGACTAACTCCTACAATGAGCAGTTCTTC
TRBV9	NA	NA	TRBJ1-1	CASSDTTNTEAFF	TGTGCCAGCAGCGATACAACGAACACTGAAGCTTTCTTT
TRBV3-1/TRBV3-2	NA	NA	TRBJ2-3	CASSPWTERSDTQYF	TGTGCCAGCAGCCCCTGGACCGAGCGGTCGGATACGCAGTATTTT
TRBV5-4	NA	TRBD2	TRBJ2-7	CASSPRGLAGSYEQYF	TGTGCCAGCAGCCCAAGGGGGCTAGCGGGATCGTACGAGCAGTACTTC
TRBV13	NA	NA	TRBJ2-1	CASSLSPWGRVAAYNEQFF	TGTGCCAGCAGCTTATCCCCATGGGGCAGGGTGGCCGCCTACAATGAGCAGTTCTTC
TRBV7-8	NA	NA	TRBJ2-1	CASSLEGGLRKAYNEQFF	TGTGCCAGCAGCTTAGAGGGGGGGCTTAGGAAGGCCTACAATGAGCAGTTCTTC
TRBV30	NA	NA	TRBJ1-2	CAWYFYGYTF	TGTGCCTGGTACTTCTATGGCTACACCTTC
TRBV6-2/TRBV6-3	NA	TRBD1	TRBJ2-5	CASSMDRFGTQYF	TGTGCCAGCAGTATGGACAGGTTCGGGACCCAGTACTTC
TRBV4-2	NA	NA	TRBJ1-1	CASSQVSGTEAFF	TGTGCCAGCAGCCAAGTGTCCGGTACTGAAGCTTTCTTT
TRBV28	NA	NA	TRBJ1-6	CASSPQRRTLHF	TGTGCCAGCAGCCCTCAGAGGCGAACCCTCCACTTT
TRBV6-6	NA	NA	TRBJ2-7	CASEGDKSYEQYF	TGTGCCAGCGAGGGGGACAAATCCTACGAGCAGTACTTC
TRBV11-2	NA	NA	TRBJ2-7	CASSRGSHYEQYF	TGTGCCAGCAGCCGGGGATCCCATTACGAGCAGTACTTC
TRBV18	NA	TRBD2	TRBJ2-3	CASSPAGGSGRDADTQYF	TGTGCCAGCTCACCAGCCGGCGGTAGCGGGAGGGACGCAGATACGCAGTATTTT
TRBV19	NA	TRBD1	TRBJ2-7	CASSIGQGLSYEQYF	TGTGCCAGTAGTATAGGACAGGGATTATCCTACGAGCAGTACTTC
TRBV7-8	NA	TRBD1	TRBJ1-1	CASSYRGIGRTEAFF	TGTGCCAGCAGCTACAGGGGGATAGGGCGCACTGAAGCTTTCTTT
TRBV6-5	NA	TRBD2	TRBJ2-5	CASTRTRSQETQYF	TGTGCCAGCACCAGGACTAGGTCACAAGAGACCCAGTACTTC
TRBV4-1	NA	NA	TRBJ1-5	CASSQAEGDYQPQHF	TGCGCCAGCAGCCAAGCGGAAGGAGATTATCAGCCCCAGCATTTT
TRBV30	once	NA	TRBJ1-1	CAWSSGLNTEAFF	TGTGCCTGGAGTTCGGGGTTAAACACTGAAGCTTTCTTT
TRBV5-8	NA	NA	TRBJ1-3	CASSWDTSGNTIYF	TGTGCCAGCAGCTGGGACACCTCTGGAAACACCATATATTTT
TRBV28	few	TRBD2	TRBJ2-1	CASSLPGLAGVGKEQFF	TGTGCCAGCAGTTTACCGGGACTAGCGGGAGTTGGTAAAGAGCAGTTCTTC
TRBV18	NA	NA	TRBJ2-7	CASSRAGQYEQYF	TGTGCCAGCTCGCGGGCGGGACAGTACGAGCAGTACTTC
TRBV7-8	NA	TRBD1	TRBJ1-4	CASSLSGTGVEKLFF	TGTGCCAGCAGCCTCTCCGGGACAGGGGTCGAAAAACTGTTTTTT
TRBV29-1	few	NA	TRBJ2-3	CSVEDAALQGDTQYF	TGCAGCGTTGAAGATGCGGCCTTACAGGGCGATACGCAGTATTTT
TRBV18	NA	NA	TRBJ2-3	CASSPRSGSGTDTQYF	TGTGCCAGCTCACCACGGTCGGGTAGCGGCACAGATACGCAGTATTTT
TRBV5-1	NA	NA	TRBJ1-1	CASSRTPVGANTEAFF	TGCGCCAGTAGCCGAACGCCAGTTGGAGCGAACACTGAAGCTTTCTTT
TRBV6-2/TRBV6-3	NA	TRBD1	TRBJ2-7	CASSILGTGVHEQYF	TGTGCCAGCAGTATATTGGGGACAGGGGTTCATGAGCAGTACTTC
TRBV2	NA	TRBD1	TRBJ2-7	CASRGEDRSYEQYF	TGTGCCAGCCGGGGAGAGGACAGGTCCTACGAGCAGTACTTC
TRBV28	NA	NA	TRBJ1-2	CASSLYQGTDGYTF	TGTGCCAGCAGTTTATATCAGGGGACGGATGGCTACACCTTC
TRBV2	NA	TRBD1	TRBJ2-7	CASKGTGAYEQYF	TGTGCCAGCAAGGGGACAGGGGCCTACGAGCAGTACTTC
TRBV9	once	NA	TRBJ2-3	CASSEGIGSADTQYF	TGTGCCAGCAGCGAGGGGATCGGTTCGGCGGATACGCAGTATTTT
TRBV7-2	NA	TRBD2	TRBJ2-1	CASSSSGTSAYNEQFF	TGTGCCAGCAGCTCCTCCGGGACTAGCGCCTACAATGAGCAGTTCTTC
TRBV27	NA	TRBD1	TRBJ2-7	CASSGKDRTYEQYF	TGTGCCAGCAGTGGAAAGGACAGGACCTACGAGCAGTACTTC
TRBV19	NA	NA	TRBJ1-1	CASRPGGVDTEAFF	TGTGCCAGCCGACCGGGGGGTGTGGACACTGAAGCTTTCTTT
TRBV9	few	NA	TRBJ2-5	CASSPPSLETQYF	TGTGCCAGCAGCCCCCCTTCTCTTGAGACCCAGTACTTC